The 10 T cell receptor beta chains in this list originate from one sample, sequenced in a study of blood T cell repertoires in COVID-19. Repertoires were generated with immunoSEQ multiplex PCR, while TCRdb's copy carries only in-frame clones and drops some. The table has fewer than 120,000 clones, around nine tenths seen once. Sequencing used peripheral blood. These receptors were taken from a human donor in a cohort sampled during active COVID-19.

The rearrangement links TRBV28 to TRBJ1-3; D possibly corresponds to TRBD1 (6 bases). In germline, CDR1 is MDHEN, CDR2 SYDVKM. This CDR3 has 16 residues. The germline V and J ends were trimmed by 8 bases and 0 bases, with 17 bases remaining between them. This CDR3 reads CASETGTLRSGNTIYF. The DNA of the CDR3 is TGTGCCAGCGAAACCGGGACACTCCGCTCTGGAAACACCATATATTTT.

This chain uses TRBV5-4 with TRBJ1-4, with D uncertain. CDR3 length equals 14 residues. Germline CDR1 reads SGHNT; CDR2 reads YYREEE (reference sequence). Between the trimmed V and J ends, which lost 2 bases and 5 bases, there was a span of 10 bases. In nucleotides, the CDR3 is TGTGCCAGCAGCTTCAACATAAACAATGAAAAACTGTTTTTT. Protein: CASSFNINNEKLFF. Using reference TRBV5-4 and TRBJ1-4 for the parts outside the CDR3, the full variable domain is ETGVTQSPTHLIKTRGQQVTLRCSSQSGHNTVSWYQQALGQGPQFIFQYYREEENGRGNFPPRFSGLQFPNYSSELNVNALELDDSALYLCASSFNINNEKLFFGSGTQLSVL.

The chain is built from TRBV29-1 and TRBJ2-1; 11 nucleotides align to TRBD2. This CDR3 is 15 amino acids long. Germline values: CDR1 SQVTM, CDR2 ANQGSEA. The V segment lost 2 bases and the J segment 7 bases; nucleotides outside the gene matches: 7. CDR3 coding DNA: TGCAGCGTTGAATTACTAGCGGGAGTATTGAATGAGCAGTTCTTC. Amino acids: CSVELLAGVLNEQFF.

The chain uses TRBV20-1 and TRBJ2-7; the match to TRBD1 covers 7 bases. This CDR3 is built from 15 residues. From germline, CDR1 is DFQATT and CDR2 SNEGSKA (reference sequence). With 3 bases clipped from V and 0 bases from J, the junction kept 8 bases outside the gene matches. CDR3 sequence: CSASWWGQSSYEQYF. The CDR3 DNA reads as TGCAGTGCTAGTTGGTGGGGACAGAGCTCCTACGAGCAGTACTTC.

The chain joins TRBV20-1 to TRBJ1-1; D is possibly TRBD1 (5 bases). Trimming took 8 bases from V and 8 from J, leaving 12 bases between them. The CDR3 length is 10 residues. Per germline, CDR1 DFQATT and CDR2 SNEGSKA (reference sequence). The CDR3 DNA sequence: TGCAGTCCTCAGGGAATCGAAGCTTTCTTT. This codes for CSPQGIEAFF.

The gene calls are TRBV29-1 and TRBJ2-7, with D unresolved. This CDR3 is 12 amino acids long. The ends were cut back, 2 bases at V and 7 bases at J, with 12 bases in the middle. CDR1 and CDR2 (germline): SQVTM, ANQGSEA. This CDR3 is CSVERTIGEQYF. CDR3 DNA sequence: TGCAGCGTTGAACGTACTATCGGGGAGCAGTACTTC.

This chain connects TRBV19 to TRBJ2-7, with 11 bases identical to TRBD1. Germline V gene lookup returns CDR1 LNHDA and CDR2 SQIVND (reference sequence). The CDR3 contains 13 residues. V shed 5 bases and J 3 bases; nucleotides not matched to a gene: 0. CDR3 loop: CASSGTGGYEQYF. The CDR3, as DNA: TGTGCCAGTAGTGGGACAGGGGGCTACGAGCAGTACTTC.

This chain connects TRBV18 to TRBJ2-3; 7 nucleotides match TRBD2. The junction had 5 bases not matched to a gene; V was cut back by 4 bases and J by 4 bases. This CDR3 has 14 amino acids. Germline CDR1 and CDR2: KGHSH and LQKENI. For the CDR3, the DNA is TGTGCCAGCTCACTAGGACTAGGGGCAGATACGCAGTATTTT. Its translation: CASSLGLGADTQYF. The full variable domain, its missing parts supplied by reference TRBV18 and TRBJ2-3, is NAGVMQNPRHLVRRRGQEARLRCSPMKGHSHVYWYRQLPEEGLKFMVYLQKENIIDESGMPKERFSAEFPKEGPSILRIQQVVRGDSAAYFCASSLGLGADTQYFGPGTRLTVL.

This clone was counted between two and nine times. The rearrangement uses TRBV6-4 and TRBJ2-3; 10 bases line up with TRBD2. CDR3 length equals 14 residues. V shed 3 bases and J 3 bases; nucleotides not matched to a gene: 0. Germline CDR1 reads MRHNA; CDR2 reads SNTAGT. The CDR3 DNA is TGTGCCAGCAGTGAGACTAGCGGGACAGATACGCAGTATTTT. The encoded protein is CASSETSGTDTQYF.

CDR3 region: CASSSRQGTDTQYF. As DNA, the CDR3 is TGTGCCAGCAGTTCCCGACAGGGGACAGATACGCAGTATTTT. This rearrangement joins TRBV7-9 to TRBJ2-3; 8 nucleotides line up with TRBD1. CDR1 and CDR2 from the germline V gene are SEHNR and FQNEAQ (reference sequence). V gave up 6 bases and J gave up 3 bases; unmatched junction bases: 5. The length of the CDR3 is 14 residues.